The 30 T cell receptor beta chains presented below share a single source sample, sequenced in a study of cytomegalovirus exposure and HLA in healthy donors. This table comes from immunoSEQ multiplex PCR, and its TCRdb copy is limited to in-frame clones, with some not included. The table records around 150,000 clones, about nine tenths of them present only once. The sample was PBMCs. These receptors all come from a woman younger than 45 in good health and CMV-seronegative.

CDR3 sequence: CASSPSARGPEQYF. The CDR3 DNA is TGTGCCAGCTCACCCTCGGCGAGGGGACCCGAGCAGTACTTC. V gene TRBV18 combines with J gene TRBJ2-7; perhaps D is TRBD1 or TRBD2 (5 bases each). CDR1 and CDR2 (germline): KGHSH, LQKENI. This CDR3 comprises 14 residues. The V end lost 3 bases, the J end lost 6 bases, and 15 bases lay between the germline ends.

This rearrangement joins TRBV11-3 to TRBJ1-2; the match to TRBD1 covers 9 bases. After removal of 7 bases from V and 0 bases from J, the junction contained 15 bases not matched to a gene. This CDR3 is built from 18 residues. The germline gives CDR1 SGHNT, CDR2 YENEEA. The CDR3 loop is CASTKNGTGPTTNYGYTF. The CDR3 DNA is TGTGCCAGCACCAAAAACGGGACAGGGCCCACGACTAACTATGGCTACACCTTC.

V gene TRBV5-4 combines with J gene TRBJ2-7, with a weak D call TRBD2 (6 bases). Trimming shortened V by 3 bases and J by 2 bases, and 15 bases separated the two germline ends. CDR3 length: 15 residues. The V gene's germline CDR1 is SGHNT and CDR2 YYREEE (reference sequence). This CDR3 reads CASSSAGRMAYEQYF. The DNA of the CDR3 is TGTGCCAGCAGCTCAGCAGGGAGGATGGCCTACGAGCAGTACTTC.

By share of the sample, this clone is medium-sized. The J gene is TRBJ1-2, the V gene TRBV4-3; tentative D call: TRBD1 (6 bases). V lost 0 bases to trimming and J lost 8 bases, with 19 bases between them. The CDR3 runs to 16 residues. Germline CDR1 LGHNA, CDR2 YSLEER. The CDR3 DNA sequence: TGCGCCAGCAGCCAAGATCAACGGGGGGCGGCGCGAGGCTACACCTTC. Protein sequence: CASSQDQRGAARGYTF.

CDR3 DNA sequence: TGTGCCAGCAGTTTGAAAGGGGTCATCTACGAGCAGTACTTC. Translated: CASSLKGVIYEQYF. The chain uses TRBV27 and TRBJ2-7; a weak D match, TRBD1 (5 bases). Trimming removed 3 bases from V and 3 bases from J, with 12 bases in between. The germline V gene has CDR1 MNHEY and CDR2 SMNVEV (reference sequence). The CDR3 has 14 amino acids.

The chain joins TRBV30 to TRBJ1-1; D is uncertain. The germline V gene has CDR1 GTSNPN and CDR2 SVGIG (reference sequence). There are 15 residues in the CDR3. Between the trimmed V and J ends, which lost 0 bases and 0 bases, there was a span of 11 bases. The CDR3 DNA reads TGTGCCTGGAGTGTACCCACTCGGTTGAACACTGAAGCTTTCTTT. Translating gives CAWSVPTRLNTEAFF.

This clone was counted only a few times. The J gene is TRBJ2-1, the V gene TRBV2; D possibly corresponds to TRBD1 (5 bases). V dropped 5 bases and J dropped 8 bases, with 13 bases sitting between them. The CDR3 spans 13 residues. CDR1 is SNHLY, CDR2 FYNNEI, per germline. In DNA form, the CDR3 reads TGTGCCAGCAGTAAAGAGCAGGGTTATGAGCAGTTCTTC. This sequence encodes CASSKEQGYEQFF. The full variable domain, in which reference TRBV2 and TRBJ2-1 provide the parts outside the CDR3, is EPEVTQTPSHQVTQMGQEVILRCVPISNHLYFYWYRQILGQKVEFLVSFYNNEISEKSEIFDDQFSVERPDGSNFTLKIRSTKLEDSAMYFCASSKEQGYEQFFGPGTRLTVL.

V is TRBV9 and J is TRBJ2-6, with D uncertain. Germline CDR1 is SGDLS and CDR2 is YYNGEE. V gave up 4 bases and J gave up 0 bases, with 14 bases separating them. The CDR3 contains 17 residues. The chain's CDR3 is CASSLHSVGSGANVLTF. CDR3 sequence (DNA): TGTGCCAGCAGCCTCCATTCGGTGGGCTCTGGGGCCAACGTCCTGACTTTC.

This CDR3 reads CASSAGTVNTEAFF. The CDR3 DNA sequence: TGTGCCAGCAGCGCTGGGACAGTGAACACTGAAGCTTTCTTT. The chain has TRBV9 and TRBJ1-1; the match to TRBD1 covers 7 bases. This CDR3 is built from 14 residues. Germline V gene data show CDR1 as SGDLS and CDR2 as YYNGEE. With V trimmed by 3 bases and J by 0 bases, 2 bases remained unmatched.

The chain links TRBV27 to TRBJ1-4; D is uncertain. The CDR3 is 13 amino acids. Germline assignment: CDR1 MNHEY and CDR2 SMNVEV (reference sequence). The V gene lost 2 bases and the J gene lost 5 bases, with 6 bases spanning the gap. The DNA for the CDR3 is TGTGCCAGCAGTTTAGCGGGGAATGAAAAACTGTTTTTT. The encoded protein is CASSLAGNEKLFF.

The rearrangement uses TRBV9 and TRBJ1-2; tentative D call: TRBD1 (6 bases). The CDR3 runs 17 residues. Trimming shortened V by 1 base and J by 4 bases, and 20 bases separated the two germline ends. The germline V gene has CDR1 SGDLS and CDR2 YYNGEE. The DNA of the CDR3 is TGTGCCAGCAGCGTATCGGGGGCCCAAGGGCTACCCTATGGCTACACCTTC. Its protein product is CASSVSGAQGLPYGYTF.

The chain has TRBV30 and TRBJ1-1; TRBD1 agrees at 7 bases. This CDR3 spans 15 amino acids. CDR1 and CDR2 from the germline V gene are GTSNPN and SVGIG (reference sequence). V shed 7 bases, J shed 2 bases, and the junction held 13 bases outside the gene matches. This CDR3 reads CASTGRGIPNTEAFF. CDR3 sequence (DNA): TGTGCCTCGACAGGGAGGGGAATACCTAACACTGAAGCTTTCTTT.

This chain connects TRBV7-2 to TRBJ2-1; 12 bases align to TRBD2. The ends lost 4 bases at V and 0 bases at J; junction bases unmatched: 1. Germline V gene sequence: CDR1 SGHTA, CDR2 FQGNSA. The CDR3 sequence is 16 residues long. DNA for the CDR3: TGTGCCAGCAGCTCTAGCGGGGGGGCCTCCTACAATGAGCAGTTCTTC. The encoded protein is CASSSSGGASYNEQFF.

V gene TRBV7-9 combines with J gene TRBJ2-7; 12 nucleotides line up with TRBD2. V lost 7 bases to trimming and J lost 5 bases; unmatched junction nucleotides: 6. CDR3 length: 14 amino acids. Germline loops: CDR1 SEHNR, CDR2 FQNEAQ (reference sequence). The CDR3 sequence: CASTLAGGPHEQYF. Written as DNA, the CDR3 is TGTGCCAGCACGCTAGCGGGAGGGCCCCACGAGCAGTACTTC.

There are a few counts of this clone. The CDR3 here is CASSRRTERWNTGELFF. In DNA, the CDR3 is TGTGCCAGCAGCCGGAGGACTGAACGTTGGAACACCGGGGAGCTGTTTTTT. This chain joins TRBV5-6 and TRBJ2-2; possible D gene TRBD2, 5 bases. CDR1 and CDR2 from the germline V gene are SGHDT and YYEEEE. This CDR3 is built from 17 residues. V lost 4 bases and J lost 1, with 17 bases in between. Looking up the rest from reference TRBV5-6 and TRBJ2-2 gives the full variable domain: DAGVTQSPTHLIKTRGQQVTLRCSPKSGHDTVSWYQQALGQGPQFIFQYYEEEERQRGNFPDRFSGHQFPNYSSELNVNALLLGDSALYLCASSRRTERWNTGELFFGEGSRLTVL.

This clone was seen only a few times. The rearrangement joins TRBV10-3 to TRBJ1-5, with unresolved D. The CDR3 has 13 residues. The germline V gene encodes CDR1 ENHRY and CDR2 SYGVKD. V was clipped by 5 bases and J by 0 bases, with 5 bases between them. The CDR3 nucleotides are TGTGCCATCAGTAGTTATAGCAATCAGCCCCAGCATTTT. Translating gives CAISSYSNQPQHF.

The CDR3 coding sequence is TGCGCCAGCAGCCAAGATAGGGGCAGCGCGTCGCCCCAGCATTTT. This gives the protein CASSQDRGSASPQHF. This chain joins TRBV4-1 and TRBJ1-5; possibly TRBD1 for D (5 bases). Trimming stripped 0 bases from V and 9 bases from J, with 15 bases between. Germline V gives CDR1 MGHRA, CDR2 YSYEKL. CDR3 length: 15 residues.

The gene calls are TRBV18 and TRBJ2-1; 14 nucleotides line up with TRBD2. Trimming removed 7 bases from V and 8 bases from J; junction bases left unmatched: 4. This CDR3 region has 14 residues. Per the germline V gene, CDR1 is KGHSH and CDR2 is LQKENI. CDR3 nucleotides: TGTGCCAGCTTGCCGACTAGCGGGAGGGATGAGCAGTTCTTC. It yields the protein CASLPTSGRDEQFF.

This chain joins TRBV7-2 and TRBJ2-7; a weak D match, TRBD2 (7 bases). The CDR3 spans 16 residues. The V gene lost 0 bases and the J gene lost 0 bases, with 12 bases spanning the gap. Germline CDR1 SGHTA, CDR2 FQGNSA. The CDR3 sequence is CASSLAGGLSSYEQYF. The DNA of the CDR3 is TGTGCCAGCAGCTTAGCAGGGGGACTATCCTCCTACGAGCAGTACTTC.

This chain connects TRBV7-6 to TRBJ2-7; TRBD1 agrees at 8 bases. This CDR3 has 14 amino acids. Germline loops: CDR1 SGHVS, CDR2 FNYEAQ. The V gene end was trimmed by 5 bases and the J gene end by 3 bases; junction bases not matched to a gene: 6. This CDR3 is CASSPGQDNYEQYF. The CDR3 DNA follows: TGTGCCAGCAGCCCGGGACAGGATAACTACGAGCAGTACTTC.

This chain connects TRBV6-1 to TRBJ2-5; 9 positions agree with TRBD2. CDR1 is MNHNS, CDR2 SASEGT, per germline. V was clipped by 4 bases and J by 5 bases; unmatched bases: 11. This CDR3 region has 16 residues. CDR3 in DNA: TGTGCCAGCAGTGGAGATAGCGGGAGTCTCCTCGAGACCCAGTACTTC. It is translated as CASSGDSGSLLETQYF.

The V gene is TRBV28, the J gene TRBJ1-1, with no clear D. The CDR3 is 15 residues long. Germline loops: CDR1 MDHEN, CDR2 SYDVKM. The ends were cut back, 4 bases at V and 3 bases at J, with 15 bases in the middle. The CDR3 DNA is TGTGCCAGCAGTTCAGGCAGTGAATCGCACACTGAAGCTTTCTTT. Translation: CASSSGSESHTEAFF.

The CDR3 DNA reads TGTGCCAGCAGCTTAGACAGCGGACCCTACGAGCAGTACTTC. Residues: CASSLDSGPYEQYF. The chain employs TRBV7-3 and TRBJ2-7; D may match TRBD1 or TRBD2 (5 bases each). The CDR3 totals 14 residues. Trimming took 2 bases from V and 2 from J, leaving 10 bases between them. From germline, CDR1 is SGHTA and CDR2 FQGTGA.

This clone was detected ten times or more. The identical CDR3 is also encoded by other nucleotide sequences in the sample. V usage is TRBV27 and J usage is TRBJ2-1, with D possibly TRBD2 on 6 matching bases. Germline V gene lookup returns CDR1 MNHEY and CDR2 SMNVEV (reference sequence). The V end lost 5 bases, the J end lost 9 bases, and 20 bases lay between the germline ends. The CDR3 length is 15 residues. The CDR3 here is CASSPYGAGRGEQFF. CDR3 nucleotides: TGTGCCAGCAGTCCCTATGGAGCGGGTAGGGGTGAGCAGTTCTTC.

This clone was observed a few times. The rearrangement uses TRBV12-5 and TRBJ2-2, with a possible D match to TRBD2 (5 bases). CDR1 and CDR2 from the germline V gene are LGHNT and FRNRAP. The germline V and J ends were trimmed by 4 bases and 0 bases, with 15 bases remaining between them. CDR3 length: 17 residues. The CDR3 loop is CASGSPGSGTNTGELFF. In DNA form, the CDR3 reads TGTGCTAGTGGTTCCCCTGGGAGCGGAACGAACACCGGGGAGCTGTTTTTT.

The chain joins TRBV7-8 to TRBJ2-7; 8 bases agree with TRBD1. The CDR3 has 16 residues. Germline CDR1 and CDR2: SGHVS and FQNEAQ. Trimming removed 1 base from V and 3 bases from J; junction bases left unmatched: 8. The CDR3, as DNA: TGTGCCAGCAGCTTAGAACCCGGACAGGGAATCTACGAGCAGTACTTC. Translation: CASSLEPGQGIYEQYF. The full variable domain, its missing parts supplied by reference TRBV7-8 and TRBJ2-7, is GAGVSQSPRYKVAKRGQDVALRCDPISGHVSLFWYQQALGQGPEFLTYFQNEAQLDKSGLPSDRFFAERPEGSVSTLKIQRTQQEDSAVYLCASSLEPGQGIYEQYFGPGTRLTVT.

The rearrangement links TRBV9 to TRBJ1-3; TRBD1 aligns across 11 bases. The CDR3 covers 16 residues. V trimming: 3 bases; J trimming: 3 bases; junction bases outside the gene matches: 5. Germline loops: CDR1 SGDLS, CDR2 YYNGEE. The CDR3 region is CASSDPGTGGGNTIYF. CDR3 sequence (DNA): TGTGCCAGCAGCGACCCCGGGACAGGGGGTGGAAACACCATATATTTT.

The V gene is TRBV11-1, the J gene TRBJ2-3; no definite D call. Germline V gene data show CDR1 as SGHAT and CDR2 as FQDESV (reference sequence). This CDR3 is built from 15 residues. V lost 5 bases and J lost 4, with 16 bases in between. The CDR3, as DNA: TGTGCCAGCAGCGTGTGGCGGCCGGGCGCAGATACGCAGTATTTT. This encodes CASSVWRPGADTQYF.

V gene TRBV4-3 combines with J gene TRBJ1-6; tentative D call: TRBD1 (5 bases). Germline CDR1 is LGHNA and CDR2 is YSLEER. The CDR3 covers 12 residues. The V end lost 1 base, the J end lost 13 bases, and 8 bases lay between the germline ends. The CDR3 is CASSQGGGPLHF. CDR3 bases: TGCGCCAGCAGCCAAGGGGGCGGGCCCCTCCACTTT.

CDR3 region: CASSFGTDTGELFF. The CDR3 region has the DNA TGCGCCAGCAGCTTCGGGACAGATACCGGGGAGCTGTTTTTT. V is TRBV4-3 and J is TRBJ2-2, with 7 nucleotides matching TRBD1. CDR3 length: 14 amino acids. V shed 5 bases and J 5 bases; nucleotides not matched to a gene: 5. Germline-derived CDR1 and CDR2 are LGHNA and YSLEER.